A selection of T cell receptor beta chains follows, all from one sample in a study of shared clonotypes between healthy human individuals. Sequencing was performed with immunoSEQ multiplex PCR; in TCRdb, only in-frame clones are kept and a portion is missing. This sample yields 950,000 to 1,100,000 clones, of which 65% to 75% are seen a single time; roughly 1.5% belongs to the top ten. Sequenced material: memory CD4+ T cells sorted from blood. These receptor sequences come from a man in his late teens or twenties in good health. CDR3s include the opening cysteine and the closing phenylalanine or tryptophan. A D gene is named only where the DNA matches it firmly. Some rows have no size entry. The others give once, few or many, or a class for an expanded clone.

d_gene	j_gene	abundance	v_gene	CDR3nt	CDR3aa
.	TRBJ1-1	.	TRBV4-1	TGCGCCAGCAGCCAAGTATCCCAGGGCGGGGACACTGAAGCTTTCTTT	CASSQVSQGGDTEAFF
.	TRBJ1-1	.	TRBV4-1	TGCGCCAGCAGCCAAGATCAAGGGACTGAAGCTTTCTTT	CASSQDQGTEAFF
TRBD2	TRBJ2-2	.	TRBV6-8	TGTGCCAGCAGGACTAGCGGGATCACGAACACCGGGGAGCTGTTTTTT	CASRTSGITNTGELFF
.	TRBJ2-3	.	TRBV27	TGTGCCAGCAGTCGGACATCGTATAGCACAGATACGCAGTATTTT	CASSRTSYSTDTQYF
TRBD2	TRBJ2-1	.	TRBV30	TGTGCCTGGTTCGGGAGGAATGAGCAGTTCTTC	CAWFGRNEQFF
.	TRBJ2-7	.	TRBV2	TGTGCCAGCAGTGGAGAGCACGAGCAGTACTTC	CASSGEHEQYF
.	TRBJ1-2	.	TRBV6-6	TGTGCCAGCAGTTACGTGGGGGCCGGTGGCTACACCTTC	CASSYVGAGGYTF
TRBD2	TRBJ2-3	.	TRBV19	TGTGCCAGTAGTATAGATCCATCGGGGACTAGCGGGGGCACAGATACGCAGTATTTT	CASSIDPSGTSGGTDTQYF
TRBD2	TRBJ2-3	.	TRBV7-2	TGTGCCAGCAGCGAGCGGGGGGCCGGCACAGATACGCAGTATTTT	CASSERGAGTDTQYF
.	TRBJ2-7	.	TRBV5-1	TGCGCCAGCAGCTTGCGAGGGTTTCACTACGAGCAGTACTTC	CASSLRGFHYEQYF
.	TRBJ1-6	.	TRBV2	TGTGCCAGCCTCAGGGTCCTCTCCTATAATTCACCCCTCCACTTT	CASLRVLSYNSPLHF
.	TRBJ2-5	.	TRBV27	TGTGCCAGCGGTTTAGGGAAGACCCAGTACTTC	CASGLGKTQYF
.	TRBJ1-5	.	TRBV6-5	TGTGCCAGCAGTCGGCTCTCCAGGGGCAATCAGCCCCAGCATTTT	CASSRLSRGNQPQHF
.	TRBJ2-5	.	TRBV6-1	TGTGCCAGCAGTGAACTTTTCCACACAGGAAACCAGTACTTC	CASSELFHTGNQYF
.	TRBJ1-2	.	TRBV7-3	TGTGCCAGCAGCCCTGGACTCTTCTATGGCTACACCTTC	CASSPGLFYGYTF
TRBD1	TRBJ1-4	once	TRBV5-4	TGTGCCAGCAGCTTGGCTGAGGACAGGGGAAATGAAAAACTGTTTTTT	CASSLAEDRGNEKLFF
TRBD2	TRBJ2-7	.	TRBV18	TGTGCCAGCTTAGGGCTAGCGGGCGAGCAGTACTTC	CASLGLAGEQYF
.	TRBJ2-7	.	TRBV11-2	TGTGCCAGCAGCTTAAAGTATAGCTACGAGCAGTACTTC	CASSLKYSYEQYF
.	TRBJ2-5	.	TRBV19	TGTGCCAGTAGTATACAGGGTCTACAAGAGACCCAGTACTTC	CASSIQGLQETQYF
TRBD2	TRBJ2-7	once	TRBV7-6	TGTGCCAGCAGCCCCAGGCCGACTAGCGGAATCCTCTCGGGGCTATACGAGCAGTACTTC	CASSPRPTSGILSGLYEQYF
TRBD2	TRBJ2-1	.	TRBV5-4	TGTGCCAGCAGCCTAACTAGCGGGATTTACAATGAGCAGTTCTTC	CASSLTSGIYNEQFF
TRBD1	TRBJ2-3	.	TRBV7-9	TGTGCCAGCAGCTTACAGGGGGCGGGTACGCAGTATTTT	CASSLQGAGTQYF
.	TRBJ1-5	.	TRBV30	TGTGCCTGGAGCGAAACGGGACGGGTATTAAATCAGCCCCAGCATTTT	CAWSETGRVLNQPQHF
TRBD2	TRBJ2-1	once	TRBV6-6	TGTGCCAGCAGTTTCGGGACTAGCGGAAACAATGAGCAGTTCTTC	CASSFGTSGNNEQFF
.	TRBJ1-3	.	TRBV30	TGTGCCTGGAGTGTGATCGAGGGGGTGGCTGGAAACACCATATATTTT	CAWSVIEGVAGNTIYF
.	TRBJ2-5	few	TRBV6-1	TGTGCCAGCAGTAGACACGAAGAGACCCAGTACTTC	CASSRHEETQYF
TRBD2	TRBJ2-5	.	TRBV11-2	TGTGCCAGCAGCCCTAGACTAGCGGGAGCTCGGATGGAGACCCAGTACTTC	CASSPRLAGARMETQYF
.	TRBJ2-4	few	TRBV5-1	TGCGCCAGCAGCCCCGGACAGATCAAAAACATTCAGTACTTC	CASSPGQIKNIQYF
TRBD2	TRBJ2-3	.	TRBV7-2	TGTGCCAGCAGCTTACTAGCGGGGGGCAGGGATACGCAGTATTTT	CASSLLAGGRDTQYF
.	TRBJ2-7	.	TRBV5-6	TGTGCCAGCAGCAAGACTTACGAGCAGTACTTC	CASSKTYEQYF
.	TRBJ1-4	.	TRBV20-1	TGCAGTGCTTCGGGTATAGAAAAACTGTTTTTT	CSASGIEKLFF
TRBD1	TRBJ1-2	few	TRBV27	TGTGCCAGCAGCAGGACAGGACGGGACTATGGCTACACCTTC	CASSRTGRDYGYTF
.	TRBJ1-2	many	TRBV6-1	TGTGCCAGCAGTGAATCCATGGGGACCACGGATGGCTACACCTTC	CASSESMGTTDGYTF
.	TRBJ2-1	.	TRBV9	TGTGCCAGCAGCGTAGTGACACAGGGCGAGCAGTTCTTC	CASSVVTQGEQFF
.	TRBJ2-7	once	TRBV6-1	TGTGCCAGCAGTGCAGCCTACGAGCAGTACTTC	CASSAAYEQYF
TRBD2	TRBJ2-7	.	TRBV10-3	TGTGCCAGCGGGGGTCCCACCTACGAGCAGTACTTC	CASGGPTYEQYF
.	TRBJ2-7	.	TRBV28	TGTGCCAGCAGTTTGAGTCAGGGCTACGAGCAGTACTTC	CASSLSQGYEQYF
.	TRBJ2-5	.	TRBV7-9	TGTGCCAGCGTCCGGGGAGAAGAGACCCAGTACTTC	CASVRGEETQYF
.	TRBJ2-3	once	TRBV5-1	TGCGCCAGCAGCTTAGGGGCAGATACGCAGTATTTT	CASSLGADTQYF
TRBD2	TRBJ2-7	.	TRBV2	TGTGCCAGCACCCGATCTCTGGCGGGGGGGCTACTCGAGCAGTACTTC	CASTRSLAGGLLEQYF